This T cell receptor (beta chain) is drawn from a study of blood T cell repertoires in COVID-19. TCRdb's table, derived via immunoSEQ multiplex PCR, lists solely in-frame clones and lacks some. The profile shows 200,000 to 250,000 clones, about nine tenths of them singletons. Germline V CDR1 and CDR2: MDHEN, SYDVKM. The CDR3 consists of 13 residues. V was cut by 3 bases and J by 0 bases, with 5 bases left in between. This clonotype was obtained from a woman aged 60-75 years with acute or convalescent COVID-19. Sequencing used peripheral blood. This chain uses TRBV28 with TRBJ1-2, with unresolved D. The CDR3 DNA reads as TGTGCCAGCAGTTTCGCAGCTAACTATGGCTACACCTTC. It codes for CASSFAANYGYTF.